Below, 10 T cell receptor beta chains from the same sample are listed, as sequenced in a study of CD4+ T cells in melanoma. Measured with immunoSEQ multiplex PCR; TCRdb has only the in-frame clones, and not every one. The sample comprises 13,000 to 15,000 clones, over 80% of which are singletons, and 6.4% rests with the top ten. The source material was cells from a culture (not recorded whether cultured in vitro). These receptors came from a human donor with melanoma.

CDR3 coding DNA: TGCGCCAGCAGGGTGACTAGGGTCTCCTACAATGAGCAGTTCTTC. Translating it yields CASRVTRVSYNEQFF. This rearrangement joins TRBV5-1 to TRBJ2-1; D might be TRBD2 (6 bases). V gave up 5 bases and J gave up 0 bases, with 12 bases separating them. The germline V gene has CDR1 SGHRS and CDR2 YFSETQ. The CDR3 is 15 residues long.

This clone was picked up a small number of times. V usage is TRBV6-1 and J usage is TRBJ1-6; perhaps TRBD1 as D (5 bases). This CDR3 has 16 amino acids. The germline V and J ends were trimmed by 4 bases and 7 bases, with 17 bases remaining between them. The V gene's germline CDR1 is MNHNS and CDR2 SASEGT. The CDR3 region is CASSADHGTENSPLHF. The CDR3 DNA is TGTGCCAGCAGTGCGGACCACGGGACCGAGAATTCACCCCTCCACTTT.

V is TRBV6-5 and J is TRBJ1-4; unclear D gene. V was trimmed by 0 bases and J by 8 bases, leaving 4 bases between them. Germline V gene lookup returns CDR1 MNHEY and CDR2 SVGAGI. The CDR3 loop spans 12 amino acids. CDR3 DNA: TGTGCCAGCAGTTACTCCGGGGAAAAACTGTTTTTT. Its protein is CASSYSGEKLFF.

The V gene is TRBV29-1, the J gene TRBJ1-5; possible D gene TRBD1, 5 bases. V lost 5 bases to trimming and J lost 3 bases, with 14 bases between them. Germline CDR1 SQVTM, CDR2 ANQGSEA. The CDR3 has 14 amino acids. The CDR3 region is CSVRTGGTNQPQHF. CDR3 in DNA: TGCAGCGTTAGAACAGGAGGGACCAATCAGCCCCAGCATTTT. The full variable domain, its missing parts supplied by reference TRBV29-1 and TRBJ1-5, is SAVISQKPSRDICQRGTSLTIQCQVDSQVTMMFWYRQQPGQSLTLIATANQGSEATYESGFVIDKFPISRPNLTFSTLTVSNMSPEDSSIYLCSVRTGGTNQPQHFGDGTRLSIL.

The V gene is TRBV21-1, the J gene TRBJ2-3. TRBV21-1 is noted as a pseudogene. The CDR3 loop spans 15 amino acids. In DNA, the CDR3 is TGTGCCAGCAGCAAAGGAGCTGGGTTGGCAGATACGCAGTATTTT. Encoded protein: CASSKGAGLADTQYF.

V usage is TRBV12-5 and J usage is TRBJ1-1; weak D call: TRBD1 (6 bases). The CDR3 length is 16 residues. Per germline, CDR1 LGHNT and CDR2 FRNRAP. V shed 2 bases and J shed 2 bases, with 15 bases lying between them. CDR3 region: CASGLMRDTPNTEAFF. The DNA of the CDR3 is TGTGCTAGTGGTTTGATGAGGGACACCCCAAACACTGAAGCTTTCTTT.

The chain recombines TRBV5-1 with TRBJ2-1; D is perhaps TRBD1 (5 bases). Deletions cut 2 bases from V and 0 bases from J, with 9 bases between. Germline V gene data show CDR1 as SGHRS and CDR2 as YFSETQ. The CDR3 has 15 residues. CDR3 nucleotide sequence: TGCGCCAGCAGCTTCAGGGTTAGCTCCTACAATGAGCAGTTCTTC. Translated: CASSFRVSSYNEQFF.

The chain couples TRBV4-1 to TRBJ1-1; a weak D match, TRBD1 (5 bases). Germline CDR1 reads MGHRA; CDR2 reads YSYEKL. Between the trimmed V and J ends, which lost 6 bases and 0 bases, there was a span of 14 bases. CDR3 length equals 15 residues. CDR3 loop: CASRGGGALNTEAFF. The DNA of the CDR3 is TGCGCCAGCAGGGGGGGTGGGGCCCTGAACACTGAAGCTTTCTTT.

The chain has TRBV18 and TRBJ1-2, with unresolved D. The CDR3 runs 15 residues. Trimming pared 4 bases from V and 7 bases from J, leaving 19 bases between. The V gene's germline CDR1 is KGHSH and CDR2 LQKENI. The CDR3 DNA follows: TGTGCCAGCTCACGTTTTGAAGGGAGGGAGAGTGGCTACACCTTC. It is translated as CASSRFEGRESGYTF.

J is TRBJ2-6 and V is TRBV7-3; D is undetermined. V lost 2 bases to trimming and J lost 0 bases, with 8 bases between them. CDR3 length: 16 amino acids. Germline V lookup: CDR1 SGHTA, CDR2 FQGTGA. This CDR3 is CASSLVGSSGANVLTF. The CDR3 DNA follows: TGTGCCAGCAGCTTAGTCGGTAGCTCTGGGGCCAACGTCCTGACTTTC.